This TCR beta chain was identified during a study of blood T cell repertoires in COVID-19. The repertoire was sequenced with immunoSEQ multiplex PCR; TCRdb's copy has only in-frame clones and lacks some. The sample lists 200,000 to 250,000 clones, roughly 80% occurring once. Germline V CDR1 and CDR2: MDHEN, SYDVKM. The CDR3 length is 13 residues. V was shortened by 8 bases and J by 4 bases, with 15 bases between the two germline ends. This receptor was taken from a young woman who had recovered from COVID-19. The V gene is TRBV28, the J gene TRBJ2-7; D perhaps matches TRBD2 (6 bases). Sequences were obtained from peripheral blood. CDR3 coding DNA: TGTGCCAGCGCAATATCGGGGGTTTACGAGCAGTACTTC. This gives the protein CASAISGVYEQYF.